This TCR beta chain was observed in a study of high-grade serous ovarian cancer treatment subgroups (dated by TCRdb to 2020 to 2023). The study in broad terms: On average, each sample produced around 13,000 sequencing reads and thousands of unique TCR beta rearrangements. A cohort of roughly 30 patients was included: 10 with no residual disease after primary surgery (R0), 10 who were excellent NACT responders, and 10 who were poor NACT responders. In total there were approximately 96 samples, since every patient provided one primary tumor sample and two metastatic tumor samples. Under a laparoscopic triage algorithm, patients with high-grade serous ovarian cancer were grouped by complete gross resection or by neoadjuvant chemotherapy response, and the study profiled the TCR beta repertoires of these patients.

On the study overall, not on this receptor specifically: Neoantigen level correlated positively with TCR clonal relatedness, and copy number variation and mutation load from whole-genome sequencing showed a positive trend with TCR clonal relatedness. Tumors from the same patient had repertoire similarity ranging from 0.11 to 0.79, while tumors from different patients showed almost no similarity. The TCR repertoire analyses centered on CDR3, leaving CDR1 and CDR2 unanalyzed. Spatial information was not captured by bulk tumor TCR sequencing, so insight into HGSC tumor complexity and diversity was limited.

The junction carries 14 bases between V and J, which are trimmed by 8 bases and 2 bases respectively. The CDR3 goes from the cysteine to the phenylalanine over 14 residues. Just CDR3 DNA is preserved here, 42 bases in frame from base 1. CDR1 and CDR2, per the germline V gene, are SNHLY and FYNNEI. Tumor samples were collected prior to definitive surgery or chemotherapy. Genomic DNA was extracted by the MD Anderson Biospecimen Extraction Resource, and TCR sequencing was done by the MD Anderson Cancer Genomics Laboratory. In its sample, this clone was seen a few times. Its recognized antigen is unknown. Base qualities were left out, and no much larger clone turns up one base away. The approximately 86 tumor samples underwent high-throughput TCR profiling using ImmunoSEQ. Turning to the authors' computational methods: To measure repertoire diversity, the metrics used were richness (unique productive sequences), clonality, evenness and relatedness, and the Bhattacharyya coefficient was used to assess similarity between samples. A sensitivity analysis excluded TCRs with fewer than two reads and gave consistent conclusions. Drawn from immuneACCESS, this table holds only the in-frame rearrangements with V and J called that TCRdb kept. Clones are partly lost; checked studies trace under half to an unresolved V gene and leave the rest unexplained. For V, J and clone size, that table is used; D and trimming come from the DNA. This sample gives over 14,000 clones in total; around 85% of them show up just once. 5.5% to 8% of the sample belongs to the ten largest clones.

Source material: tumor tissue. The sequence derives from a human donor with high-grade serous ovarian cancer. Here the chain combines TRBV2 and TRBJ2-3; a tentative D call is TRBD1 (6 bases match). The nucleotide sequence is TGTGCCAGCCTCGGGACACTATCCACAGATACGCAGTATTTT. This encodes CASLGTLSTDTQYF.